The rows below give T cell receptor beta chains drawn from one sample of a study of monozygotic twins with cystic fibrosis. Some clones are missing from TCRdb's copy, which holds only in-frame ones; the method was immunoSEQ multiplex PCR. The repertoire holds 30,000 or so clones, more than 85% seen once, with approximately 0.9% in the top ten. Material for sequencing was blood. The source of these receptors is a girl aged 2-10 years with cystic fibrosis. The CDR3 runs from the conserved cysteine through the conserved F or W. The D gene is left open where the match is weak. Clone sizes are given selectively: once, few, many, or a class where the clone is expanded.

.	TRBV7-9	12	.	TRBJ2-5	CASSLRQETQYF	TGTGCCAGCAGCTTACGGCAAGAGACCCAGTACTTC
.	TRBV5-6	16	.	TRBJ2-2	CASSLDQALSTGELFF	TGTGCCAGCAGCTTGGATCAGGCTCTATCCACCGGGGAGCTGTTTTTT
.	TRBV11-3	13	.	TRBJ2-2	CASSLDRTGELFF	TGTGCCAGCAGCTTAGATCGTACCGGGGAGCTGTTTTTT
.	TRBV7-6	14	.	TRBJ2-2	CASSLGQQTGELFF	TGTGCCAGCAGCTTAGGGCAGCAGACCGGGGAGCTGTTTTTT
.	TRBV5-1	18	TRBD1	TRBJ2-7	CASSLGGQGPMYSYEQYF	TGCGCCAGCAGCTTGGGAGGACAGGGCCCAATGTATTCCTACGAGCAGTACTTC
.	TRBV6-6	14	.	TRBJ1-6	CASRRSSYNSPLHF	TGTGCCAGCAGGAGAAGCTCCTATAATTCACCCCTCCACTTT
.	TRBV27	12	.	TRBJ2-3	CASSLSSDTQYF	TGTGCCAGCAGTTTATCATCAGATACGCAGTATTTT
.	TRBV7-8	15	.	TRBJ2-5	CASSRTGTHQETQYF	TGTGCCAGCAGCCGAACCGGGACACACCAAGAGACCCAGTACTTC
.	TRBV29-1	13	.	TRBJ1-1	CSVARRMNTEAFF	TGCAGCGTTGCCAGGCGCATGAACACTGAAGCTTTCTTT
.	TRBV25-1	16	.	TRBJ1-4	CASRGGRAATNEKLFF	TGTGCCAGCAGAGGGGGGAGGGCTGCAACTAATGAAAAACTGTTTTTT
.	TRBV5-1	14	TRBD1	TRBJ2-7	CASSLGQGSYEQYF	TGCGCCAGCAGCTTGGGACAGGGCTCCTACGAGCAGTACTTC
.	TRBV2	14	.	TRBJ2-4	CASSEEDGLRGQYF	TGTGCCAGCAGTGAAGAGGACGGCCTAAGGGGTCAGTACTTC
.	TRBV25-1	16	.	TRBJ2-1	CASSEGGGSSYNEQFF	TGTGCCAGCAGTGAGGGGGGCGGGAGCTCCTACAATGAGCAGTTCTTC
.	TRBV30	15	TRBD2	TRBJ2-1	CAWSRTSGIFGEQFF	TGTGCCTGGAGTCGTACTAGCGGGATATTCGGTGAGCAGTTCTTC
.	TRBV11-2	14	.	TRBJ2-7	CASSSLGGNYEQYF	TGTGCCAGCAGCTCCCTGGGGGGAAATTACGAGCAGTACTTC
once	TRBV6-7	15	.	TRBJ1-2	CASSYSDSRVYGYTF	TGTGCCAGCAGTTACTCCGACAGCCGGGTCTATGGCTACACCTTC
.	TRBV27	14	.	TRBJ1-2	CASAAGASNYGYTF	TGTGCCAGTGCCGCAGGCGCTTCTAACTATGGCTACACCTTC
once	TRBV7-2	16	TRBD1	TRBJ2-4	CASSSPAGGAKNIQYF	TGTGCCAGCAGCTCCCCCGCAGGGGGCGCCAAAAACATTCAGTACTTC
.	TRBV14	18	TRBD2	TRBJ2-2	CASSQEVEASGDTGELFF	TGTGCCAGCAGCCAAGAGGTTGAGGCTAGCGGAGACACCGGGGAGCTGTTTTTT
.	TRBV10-3	18	.	TRBJ2-6	CAISRDPLTLSGANVLTF	TGTGCCATCAGTCGGGACCCACTAACCCTCTCTGGGGCCAACGTCCTGACTTTC
.	TRBV7-8	16	TRBD2	TRBJ2-3	CASSYPGGAGTDTQYF	TGTGCCAGCAGCTACCCCGGGGGGGCCGGCACAGATACGCAGTATTTT
.	TRBV2	15	TRBD2	TRBJ2-7	CASSVGLAGIYEQYF	TGTGCCAGCAGTGTCGGGCTAGCGGGGATCTACGAGCAGTACTTC
.	TRBV30	13	TRBD2	TRBJ2-5	CAWSTGGQETQYF	TGTGCCTGGAGTACGGGGGGGCAAGAGACCCAGTACTTC
.	TRBV7-9	14	.	TRBJ2-5	CASSLRNVQETQYF	TGTGCCAGCAGCCTACGAAACGTCCAAGAGACCCAGTACTTC
.	TRBV5-5	16	.	TRBJ1-2	CASSKGTGSGTGGYTF	TGTGCCAGCAGCAAAGGAACAGGGTCAGGCACCGGTGGCTACACCTTC
.	TRBV19	15	TRBD2	TRBJ2-7	CASTPGTSGTYEQYF	TGTGCCAGTACCCCCGGGACTAGCGGGACCTACGAGCAGTACTTC
.	TRBV11-2	15	TRBD2	TRBJ2-3	CASSQPGLFTDTQYF	TGTGCCAGCAGCCAACCGGGACTATTCACAGATACGCAGTATTTT
.	TRBV19	16	.	TRBJ1-4	CASSSRQFATNEKLFF	TGTGCCAGTAGTAGTCGGCAATTTGCAACTAATGAAAAACTGTTTTTT
.	TRBV19	14	.	TRBJ2-7	CASSQAPGTYEQYF	TGTGCCAGTAGTCAGGCTCCTGGTACCTACGAGCAGTACTTC